This TCR beta chain was recovered during a study of cytomegalovirus exposure and HLA in healthy donors. General study findings and limits: Reportedly, diagnosis of cytomegalovirus status by the classifier showed high specificity and sensitivity. Using a false discovery rate of 0.05, a later analysis showed that 16,951 TCR beta sequences were associated with HLA alleles. V- and J-gene trimming of TCR beta was linked (in a later analysis) to a missense DCLRE1C variant. Several of the most significant clusters were apparently associated with common viral pathogens in a later analysis.

Both 60 Vbeta primers and 13 Jbeta primers went into the PCR. Assay used: immunoSEQ multiplex PCR; TCRdb lists only in-frame clones, some missing. The table lists about 180,000 clones, around three quarters of them singletons. This clone was seen a few times. The antigen remains unidentified. Sequences were obtained from PBMCs. This clonotype was sampled from a man between 40 and 49 years old in good health and CMV-seronegative.

This CDR3 is CASGTGTGYNEQFF. The CDR3 nucleotides are TGTGCCAGCGGAACCGGGACAGGGTACAATGAGCAGTTCTTC. The chain employs TRBV6-6 and TRBJ2-1; TRBD1 matches at 9 bases. This CDR3 contains 14 residues. The trim removed 8 bases at V and 4 bases at J, leaving 6 bases unmatched. Germline CDR1 and CDR2: MNHNY and SVGAGI (reference sequence).